This T cell receptor beta chain comes out of a study of T cells of healthy individuals. This clonotype showed up just a few times. The length of the CDR3 is 15 residues. The ends lost 9 bases at V and 7 bases at J; junction bases unmatched: 13. Germline CDR1 is MDHEN and CDR2 is SYDVKM. TCRdb ran MiXCR on the 5' RACE reads and lists one entry per CDR3 protein. The sample records around 63,000 distinct CDR3 sequences, 15% to 20% being singletons. This chain connects TRBV28 to TRBJ2-2, with 8 bases aligning to TRBD1. The sequence was collected from a human donor in good health. The CDR3 loop is CASTRAGGYGGELFF. The CDR3 DNA sequence: TGTGCCAGTACGAGGGCAGGGGGCTACGGCGGGGAGCTGTTTTTT.